Following are 26 T cell receptor beta chains from one sample sequenced in a study of blood T cell repertoires in COVID-19. Measured with immunoSEQ multiplex PCR; TCRdb has only the in-frame clones, and not every one. The sample includes around 260,000 clones, about 85% seen only once; the top ten take about 0.9%. The sample taken for sequencing was peripheral blood. The receptors shown here come from a human donor with COVID-19, enrolled during active disease. The donor label of this sample is uncertain.

The DNA of the CDR3 is TGTGCCAGCAGACTACTAGCGGGAGGACCCGGGGAGCTGTTTTTT. Its translation is CASRLLAGGPGELFF. The V call is TRBV2, the J call TRBJ2-2; 12 nucleotides agree with TRBD2. The length of the CDR3 is 15 residues. The trim removed 6 bases at V and 6 bases at J, leaving 5 bases unmatched. The germline V gene has CDR1 SNHLY and CDR2 FYNNEI.

The V call is TRBV11-3, the J call TRBJ2-3, with D possibly matching TRBD2 (6 bases). V was pared by 5 bases and J by 2 bases, with 20 bases between. There are 17 residues in the CDR3. The V gene's germline CDR1 is SGHNT and CDR2 YENEEA. The CDR3 DNA sequence: TGTGCCAGCAGCCACGGGACTGGGGCGGGAAACACAGATACGCAGTATTTT. Translated: CASSHGTGAGNTDTQYF.

This clone was seen many times. The chain uses TRBV7-8 and TRBJ2-7; 12 bases agree with TRBD2. CDR1 is SGHVS, CDR2 FQNEAQ, per germline. The CDR3 contains 17 residues. J gave up 0 bases and V 2 bases, and 5 bases lay outside the gene matches. The CDR3 here is CASSLSSGRASSYEQYF. The CDR3 DNA sequence: TGTGCCAGCAGCTTATCTAGCGGGAGGGCAAGCTCCTACGAGCAGTACTTC. Full variable domain (missing parts from reference TRBV7-8 and TRBJ2-7): GAGVSQSPRYKVAKRGQDVALRCDPISGHVSLFWYQQALGQGPEFLTYFQNEAQLDKSGLPSDRFFAERPEGSVSTLKIQRTQQEDSAVYLCASSLSSGRASSYEQYFGPGTRLTVT.

This chain uses TRBV7-2 with TRBJ1-2, with TRBD1 matching over 7 bases. This CDR3 has 13 amino acids. The trim removed 3 bases at V and 7 bases at J, leaving 5 bases unmatched. From germline, CDR1 is SGHTA and CDR2 FQGNSA. As DNA, the CDR3 is TGTGCCAGCAGCTTGAGTGACAGGGTTGGCTACACCTTC. Residues: CASSLSDRVGYTF.

The chain has TRBV6-5 and TRBJ1-5, with D possibly TRBD1 on 6 matching bases. Germline V gives CDR1 MNHEY, CDR2 SVGAGI. CDR3 length equals 13 residues. V was shortened by 7 bases and J by 6 bases, with 13 bases between the two germline ends. CDR3 DNA: TGTGCCAGCACCCAAGGGGGGGTTCAGCCCCAGCATTTT. It encodes CASTQGGVQPQHF.

The rearrangement joins TRBV28 to TRBJ2-7, with 9 bases identical to TRBD1. Trimming at V came to 4 bases and at J to 6 bases, leaving 10 bases not matched to a gene. The CDR3 is made up of 15 amino acids. From germline, CDR1 is MDHEN and CDR2 SYDVKM. The CDR3: CASSSAGQGFGEQYF. CDR3 DNA: TGTGCCAGCAGTTCTGCGGGACAGGGTTTTGGCGAGCAGTACTTC.

As concerns this clone: One end of the junction does not line up with germline, which may come from a read error. The CDR3 protein is CASSRGGLELF. In nucleotides, the CDR3 is TGTGCCAGCAGCCGAGGGGGACTAGAACTCTTC. The J gene is TRBJ2-1, the V gene TRBV7-8, with 8 bases lining up with TRBD2. This CDR3 has 11 amino acids. In germline, CDR1 is SGHVS, CDR2 FQNEAQ.

About this clone: This same CDR3 is encoded by further DNA sequences in the sample. V is TRBV19 and J is TRBJ1-1; D is uncertain. Trimming removed 5 bases from V and 4 bases from J, with 11 bases in between. CDR1 is LNHDA and CDR2 is SQIVND in the germline V gene (reference sequence). The length of the CDR3 is 13 residues. For the CDR3, the DNA is TGTGCCAGTAGTCCCCGTCGGTCCACTGAAGCTTTCTTT. Translation gives CASSPRRSTEAFF.

V and J are TRBV24-1 and TRBJ1-3; unclear D gene. The CDR3 runs 16 residues. Deletions cut 2 bases from V and 4 bases from J, with 14 bases between. Germline V lookup: CDR1 KGHDR, CDR2 SFDVKD. The CDR3, as DNA: TGTGCCACCAGTGATTCGGCCGCCCCGAGGGGAAACACCATATATTTT. Protein: CATSDSAAPRGNTIYF.

The CDR3 here is CASIQGRGGLETQYF. The DNA of the CDR3 is TGTGCCAGCATCCAAGGGCGGGGGGGGCTGGAGACCCAGTACTTC. V and J are TRBV2 and TRBJ2-5; 9 bases fit TRBD2. Germline CDR1 is SNHLY and CDR2 is FYNNEI. This CDR3 has 15 residues. V lost 7 bases, J lost 5 bases, and 11 bases stayed unmatched.

CDR3 amino acids: CASSLTSGRFTDTQYF. CDR3 coding DNA: TGTGCCAGCAGCCTTACTAGCGGGAGGTTCACAGATACGCAGTATTTT. The rearrangement links TRBV9 to TRBJ2-3, with TRBD2 matching over 12 bases. CDR1 is SGDLS and CDR2 is YYNGEE in the germline V gene. This CDR3 has 16 residues. The V segment lost 4 bases and the J segment 2 bases; nucleotides outside the gene matches: 5.

The genes are TRBV28 and TRBJ2-1, with D perhaps matching TRBD1 (6 bases). The CDR3 extends over 12 amino acids. V was trimmed by 4 bases and J by 11 bases, leaving 12 bases between them. The germline V gene encodes CDR1 MDHEN and CDR2 SYDVKM. The CDR3 is CASSYRAPQQFF. In DNA, the CDR3 is TGTGCCAGCAGTTACAGGGCGCCCCAGCAGTTCTTC. The full variable domain, in which reference TRBV28 and TRBJ2-1 provide the parts outside the CDR3, is DVKVTQSSRYLVKRTGEKVFLECVQDMDHENMFWYRQDPGLGLRLIYFSYDVKMKEKGDIPEGYSVSREKKERFSLILESASTNQTSMYLCASSYRAPQQFFGPGTRLTVL.

The J gene is TRBJ2-1, the V gene TRBV13, with 9 nucleotides matching TRBD1. This CDR3 region has 20 residues. Germline V gene lookup returns CDR1 PRHDT and CDR2 FYEKMQ (reference sequence). V lost 5 bases and J lost 4; bases outside the gene matches: 21. In DNA, the CDR3 is TGTGCCAGCAGCCCACCGGACAGGGGCTCACCCCCGACCACTTACAATGAGCAGTTCTTC. It is translated as CASSPPDRGSPPTTYNEQFF.

The V and J genes are TRBV18 and TRBJ1-5, with no clear D. The CDR3 extends over 14 amino acids. Per germline, CDR1 KGHSH and CDR2 LQKENI. V was shortened by 0 bases and J by 4 bases, with 7 bases between the two germline ends. The DNA of the CDR3 is TGTGCCAGCTCACCACCGACTCCTAATCAGCCCCAGCATTTT. This gives the protein CASSPPTPNQPQHF.

This chain links TRBV19 with TRBJ1-6; 7 bases fit TRBD1. This CDR3 region has 15 residues. The V segment lost 9 bases and the J segment 5 bases; nucleotides outside the gene matches: 10. The germline CDR1 and CDR2 sequences are LNHDA and SQIVND (reference sequence). This chain's CDR3 is CASAIAGTDNSPLHF. The CDR3 DNA reads TGTGCCAGCGCCATAGCCGGGACAGATAATTCACCCCTCCACTTT.

V gene TRBV6-5 combines with J gene TRBJ1-3; D is unclear. Germline lookup yields CDR1 MNHEY and CDR2 SVGAGI. The CDR3 has 16 amino acids. The V gene lost 2 bases and the J gene lost 0 bases, with 11 bases spanning the gap. CDR3 bases: TGTGCCAGCAGTTACCAGCCCGCGGGCTCTGGAAACACCATATATTTT. Amino acid sequence: CASSYQPAGSGNTIYF.

J is TRBJ2-1 and V is TRBV27, with D perhaps matching TRBD2 (5 bases). CDR1 and CDR2 (germline): MNHEY, SMNVEV (reference sequence). V was trimmed by 5 bases and J by 8 bases, leaving 13 bases between them. The CDR3 sequence is 13 residues long. CDR3 sequence: CASSPGSGYEQFF. CDR3 nucleotide sequence: TGTGCCAGCAGTCCGGGGAGTGGCTATGAGCAGTTCTTC.

CDR3 protein: CASSLSGRNSPGDGYTF. DNA of the CDR3: TGCGCCAGCAGCTTGTCGGGCAGGAATTCTCCAGGGGATGGCTACACCTTC. This sequence joins TRBV5-1 and TRBJ1-2, with a tentative D call TRBD1 (6 bases). The CDR3 contains 17 residues. V lost 1 base and J 6 bases, leaving 22 bases between the germline ends. The germline V gene encodes CDR1 SGHRS and CDR2 YFSETQ.

V and J are TRBV20-1 and TRBJ1-2, with D uncertain. V lost 3 bases and J lost 6, with 5 bases in between. In germline, CDR1 is DFQATT, CDR2 SNEGSKA (reference sequence). CDR3 length: 10 residues. This CDR3 reads CSAREDGYTF. DNA of the CDR3: TGCAGTGCTAGGGAGGATGGCTACACCTTC.

Written as DNA, the CDR3 is TGTGCCAGTAGTATGGCAGGGGGCGTTTCTGAAGCTTTCTTT. Translating it yields CASSMAGGVSEAFF. The chain couples TRBV19 to TRBJ1-1; 8 positions match TRBD1. In germline, CDR1 is LNHDA, CDR2 SQIVND (reference sequence). The junction had 6 bases not matched to a gene; V was cut back by 3 bases and J by 6 bases. This CDR3 has 14 residues.

The genes are TRBV5-4 and TRBJ1-1; TRBD1 matches 7 bases. This CDR3 has 16 amino acids. Germline assignment: CDR1 SGHNT and CDR2 YYREEE (reference sequence). The V and J ends lost 4 bases and 0 bases, in that order; junction bases with no gene match: 9. CDR3: CASSPPRQGMNTEAFF. As DNA, the CDR3 is TGTGCCAGCAGCCCACCCCGACAGGGAATGAACACTGAAGCTTTCTTT.

The chain carries TRBV27 and TRBJ2-7; TRBD2 agrees at 9 bases. CDR1 and CDR2 from the germline V gene are MNHEY and SMNVEV (reference sequence). V shed 3 bases, J shed 3 bases, and the junction held 3 bases outside the gene matches. The CDR3 spans 14 residues. CDR3 amino acids: CASSLTSGLYEQYF. The CDR3 DNA reads TGTGCCAGCAGTTTGACTAGCGGCCTCTACGAGCAGTACTTC.

The gene calls are TRBV5-6 and TRBJ1-4; a possible D gene is TRBD1 (6 bases). CDR3 length equals 15 residues. The germline CDR1 and CDR2 sequences are SGHDT and YYEEEE. The V end lost 2 bases, the J end lost 4 bases, and 12 bases lay between the germline ends. The CDR3 DNA reads TGTGCCAGCAGCTTCAAGCAGGGGTATAATGAAAAACTGTTTTTT. Translating gives CASSFKQGYNEKLFF.

The CDR3 loop is CAWSVGTSGSGGQFF. The DNA for the CDR3 is TGTGCCTGGAGTGTGGGGACTAGCGGGAGTGGTGGGCAGTTCTTC. J is TRBJ2-1 and V is TRBV30; 14 bases line up with TRBD2. V shed 0 bases and J 12 bases; nucleotides not matched to a gene: 7. The V gene's germline CDR1 is GTSNPN and CDR2 SVGIG (reference sequence). The length of the CDR3 is 15 residues.

V is TRBV7-2 and J is TRBJ2-3, with 14 nucleotides matching TRBD2. The CDR3 extends over 15 amino acids. Germline V CDR1 and CDR2: SGHTA, FQGNSA. The ends lost 5 bases at V and 4 bases at J; junction bases unmatched: 2. The CDR3 nucleotides are TGTGCCAGCAGCCCGGGACTAGCGGGAGCAGATACGCAGTATTTT. Amino acid sequence: CASSPGLAGADTQYF.

The chain has TRBV2 and TRBJ2-7; possible D gene TRBD1, 5 bases. Germline lookup yields CDR1 SNHLY and CDR2 FYNNEI. Deletions cut 6 bases from V and 4 bases from J, with 13 bases between. CDR3 length: 13 residues. Written as DNA, the CDR3 is TGTGCCAGCAGACTCAGGGTTCCATACGAGCAGTACTTC. This codes for CASRLRVPYEQYF. The full variable domain, its missing parts supplied by reference TRBV2 and TRBJ2-7, is EPEVTQTPSHQVTQMGQEVILRCVPISNHLYFYWYRQILGQKVEFLVSFYNNEISEKSEIFDDQFSVERPDGSNFTLKIRSTKLEDSAMYFCASRLRVPYEQYFGPGTRLTVT.